The 2 T cell receptor beta chains reported below all come from one sample, sequenced in a study of cytomegalovirus exposure and HLA in healthy donors. The primer mix had 60 Vbeta and 13 Jbeta primers. Method: immunoSEQ multiplex PCR; TCRdb's copy keeps in-frame clones and lacks some. The profile shows roughly 130,000 clones, just under 75% of them singletons. Sequenced sample: PBMCs. The receptors shown here come from a man aged 40-55 years in good health and CMV-seropositive.

The CDR3 loop is CSVEWPRVHF. As DNA, the CDR3 is TGCAGCGTTGAATGGCCGCGGGTCCACTTT. The chain recombines TRBV29-1 with TRBJ1-6; no clear D gene. The ends were cut back, 2 bases at V and 17 bases at J, with 10 bases in the middle. CDR1 and CDR2 from the germline V gene are SQVTM and ANQGSEA. This CDR3 contains 10 residues.

This clone was seen a few times. With a much larger clone just one base away, this may be a read error. This rearrangement joins TRBV14 to TRBJ1-1; TRBD1 matches at 7 bases. The CDR3 consists of 13 residues. With V trimmed by 4 bases and J by 1 base, 0 bases remained unmatched. CDR1 and CDR2 from the germline V gene are SGHDN and FVKESK. This chain's CDR3 is CASSRQGNTEAFF. For the CDR3, the DNA is TGTGCCAGCAGCCGACAGGGGAACACTGAAGCTTTCTTT.